Listed below are T cell receptor beta chains from one sample, sequenced in a study of cytomegalovirus exposure and HLA in healthy donors. The assay was immunoSEQ multiplex PCR, and TCRdb's table has in-frame clones only and misses some. Of roughly 100,000 clones in the sample, under 85% were seen once. Specimen: PBMCs. These TCRs come from a man aged 30 to 39 in good health and CMV-seronegative. Both conserved end residues are part of each CDR3. A D gene is named only where the DNA matches it firmly. Some rows have no size entry. The others give once, few or many, or a class for an expanded clone.

j_call: TRBJ2-1; d_call: TRBD2; clone_size: once; v_call: TRBV29-1; cdr3_aa: CSVEDLTSGVYNEQFF; cdr3_nt: TGCAGCGTTGAAGATCTTACTAGCGGGGTTTACAATGAGCAGTTCTTC
j_call: TRBJ1-2; d_call: .; clone_size: .; v_call: TRBV5-1; cdr3_aa: CASEGPLGSGYTF; cdr3_nt: TGCGCCAGCGAGGGTCCCCTAGGCTCAGGCTACACCTTC
j_call: TRBJ2-1; d_call: .; clone_size: .; v_call: TRBV2; cdr3_aa: CASSGREYNEQFF; cdr3_nt: TGTGCCAGCAGTGGACGGGAGTACAATGAGCAGTTCTTC
j_call: TRBJ2-3; d_call: .; clone_size: once; v_call: TRBV7-6; cdr3_aa: CASSTYRRGPTSTDTQYF; cdr3_nt: TGTGCCAGCAGCACCTACAGGAGGGGACCGACTAGCACAGATACGCAGTATTTT
j_call: TRBJ2-7; d_call: TRBD1; clone_size: .; v_call: TRBV19; cdr3_aa: CASTSGQGTYEQYF; cdr3_nt: TGTGCCAGTACCTCGGGACAGGGCACGTACGAGCAGTACTTC
j_call: TRBJ2-7; d_call: .; clone_size: once; v_call: TRBV18; cdr3_aa: CASSSSTGLDEQYF; cdr3_nt: TGTGCCAGCTCATCCTCAACAGGGTTGGACGAGCAGTACTTC
j_call: TRBJ2-3; d_call: .; clone_size: once; v_call: TRBV6-6; cdr3_aa: CASSSYSTDTQYF; cdr3_nt: TGTGCCAGCAGTTCTTATAGCACAGATACGCAGTATTTT
j_call: TRBJ1-1; d_call: TRBD1; clone_size: once; v_call: TRBV5-4; cdr3_aa: CASRVGGQGNTEAFF; cdr3_nt: TGTGCCAGCAGGGTAGGCGGACAGGGGAACACTGAAGCTTTCTTT
j_call: TRBJ1-2; d_call: .; clone_size: .; v_call: TRBV7-2; cdr3_aa: CASSLWPGAFDGYTF; cdr3_nt: TGTGCCAGCAGCTTATGGCCAGGGGCGTTCGATGGCTACACCTTC
j_call: TRBJ2-7; d_call: .; clone_size: few; v_call: TRBV5-4; cdr3_aa: CASSLTGSHEQYF; cdr3_nt: TGTGCCAGCAGCTTAACAGGCAGCCACGAGCAGTACTTC
j_call: TRBJ1-2; d_call: TRBD1; clone_size: .; v_call: TRBV7-9; cdr3_aa: CASSQGQRHGYTF; cdr3_nt: TGTGCCAGCAGCCAGGGACAGAGGCATGGCTACACCTTC
j_call: TRBJ1-5; d_call: .; clone_size: .; v_call: TRBV19; cdr3_aa: CASSTALGNQPQHF; cdr3_nt: TGTGCCAGTAGTACCGCGCTTGGCAATCAGCCCCAGCATTTT
j_call: TRBJ1-4; d_call: TRBD1; clone_size: .; v_call: TRBV6-6; cdr3_aa: CASSPPTGAGEKLFF; cdr3_nt: TGTGCCAGCAGCCCTCCTACAGGGGCAGGTGAAAAACTGTTTTTT
j_call: TRBJ1-5; d_call: .; clone_size: few; v_call: TRBV6-6; cdr3_aa: CASRSNSGTNQPQHF; cdr3_nt: TGTGCCAGCAGATCCAACAGCGGTACCAATCAGCCCCAGCATTTT
j_call: TRBJ1-2; d_call: TRBD1; clone_size: .; v_call: TRBV28; cdr3_aa: CASSSGQGYGYTF; cdr3_nt: TGTGCCAGCAGCTCCGGACAGGGTTATGGCTACACCTTC
j_call: TRBJ2-3; d_call: .; clone_size: once; v_call: TRBV5-1; cdr3_aa: CASSLAWRFTDTQYF; cdr3_nt: TGCGCCAGCAGCTTGGCCTGGCGGTTCACAGATACGCAGTATTTT
j_call: TRBJ2-7; d_call: .; clone_size: .; v_call: TRBV15; cdr3_aa: CATSRTETYEQYF; cdr3_nt: TGTGCCACCAGCAGGACTGAAACCTACGAGCAGTACTTC
j_call: TRBJ1-2; d_call: TRBD1; clone_size: .; v_call: TRBV5-1; cdr3_aa: CASSFFPGTDYGYTF; cdr3_nt: TGCGCCAGCAGCTTTTTCCCCGGGACAGACTATGGCTACACCTTC
j_call: TRBJ1-1; d_call: TRBD1; clone_size: .; v_call: TRBV19; cdr3_aa: CASNHRGLTEAFF; cdr3_nt: TGTGCCAGTAACCACAGGGGTTTAACTGAAGCTTTCTTT
j_call: TRBJ1-3; d_call: .; clone_size: .; v_call: TRBV9; cdr3_aa: CASSGPLRGGNTIYF; cdr3_nt: TGTGCCAGCAGCGGGCCCCTCCGCGGAGGAAACACCATATATTTT
j_call: TRBJ1-5; d_call: .; clone_size: .; v_call: TRBV5-6; cdr3_aa: CASSLLRSNQPQHF; cdr3_nt: TGTGCCAGCAGCTTGCTACGTAGCAATCAGCCCCAGCATTTT
j_call: TRBJ2-7; d_call: .; clone_size: .; v_call: TRBV6-5; cdr3_aa: CASSSRGAGDEQYF; cdr3_nt: TGTGCCAGCAGTTCTCGGGGGGCAGGCGACGAGCAGTACTTC
j_call: TRBJ2-7; d_call: .; clone_size: .; v_call: TRBV5-4; cdr3_aa: CASSLGGAPPYYEQYF; cdr3_nt: TGTGCCAGCAGCTTGGGGGGAGCCCCCCCCTACTACGAGCAGTACTTC
j_call: TRBJ1-1; d_call: TRBD1; clone_size: .; v_call: TRBV7-6; cdr3_aa: CASSSTGGGNTEAFF; cdr3_nt: TGTGCCAGCAGCTCGACAGGGGGTGGGAACACTGAAGCTTTCTTT
j_call: TRBJ2-7; d_call: TRBD2; clone_size: .; v_call: TRBV7-2; cdr3_aa: CASSSPGLAGYEQYF; cdr3_nt: TGTGCCAGCAGCTCGCCGGGACTAGCGGGCTACGAGCAGTACTTC
j_call: TRBJ2-7; d_call: TRBD2; clone_size: .; v_call: TRBV6-6; cdr3_aa: CASRREGRGEQYF; cdr3_nt: TGTGCCAGCAGGCGGGAGGGCCGAGGCGAGCAGTACTTC
j_call: TRBJ1-5; d_call: .; clone_size: .; v_call: TRBV27; cdr3_aa: CASRTLTGSGNQPQHF; cdr3_nt: TGTGCCAGCAGAACCCTAACAGGGTCGGGCAATCAGCCCCAGCATTTT
j_call: TRBJ2-5; d_call: .; clone_size: .; v_call: TRBV2; cdr3_aa: CASSKTGSQGETQYF; cdr3_nt: TGTGCCAGCAGCAAGACAGGTTCCCAGGGGGAGACCCAGTACTTC
j_call: TRBJ1-3; d_call: .; clone_size: .; v_call: TRBV4-3; cdr3_aa: CASSRGLQGGRNTIYF; cdr3_nt: TGCGCCAGCAGCCGGGGACTACAGGGCGGGAGAAACACCATATATTTT
j_call: TRBJ2-3; d_call: TRBD2; clone_size: .; v_call: TRBV9; cdr3_aa: CASSAGGTSGGGTQYF; cdr3_nt: TGTGCCAGCAGCGCAGGGGGGACTAGCGGGGGTGGTACGCAGTATTTT